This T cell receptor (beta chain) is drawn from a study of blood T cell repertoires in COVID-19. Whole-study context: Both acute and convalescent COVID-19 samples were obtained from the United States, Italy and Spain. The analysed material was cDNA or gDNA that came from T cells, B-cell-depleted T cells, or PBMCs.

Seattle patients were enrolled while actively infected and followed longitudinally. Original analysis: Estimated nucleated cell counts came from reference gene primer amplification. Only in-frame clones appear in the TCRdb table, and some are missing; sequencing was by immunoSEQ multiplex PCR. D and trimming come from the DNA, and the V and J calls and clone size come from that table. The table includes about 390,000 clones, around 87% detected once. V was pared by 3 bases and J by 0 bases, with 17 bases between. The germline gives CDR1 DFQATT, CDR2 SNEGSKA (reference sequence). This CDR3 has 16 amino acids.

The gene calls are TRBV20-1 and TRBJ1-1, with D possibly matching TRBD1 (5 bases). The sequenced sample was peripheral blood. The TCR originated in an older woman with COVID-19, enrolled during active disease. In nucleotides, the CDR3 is TGCAGTGCTAGTGGGCGGGGGTTGGGCATGAACACTGAAGCTTTCTTT. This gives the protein CSASGRGLGMNTEAFF.